The present entry profiles one T cell receptor beta chain with its context. Its antigen is currently unknown. The beta constant-region primer was an equimolar mix of two oligonucleotides covering TRBC1 and TRBC2. An oligonucleotide with the SP2 primer and a 12-nucleotide UMI was ligated to the cDNA 3' end. TCRdb recomputed calls from the UMI-ligation and nested PCR reads with MiXCR, one row per CDR3 protein. The sample has 100,000 or so distinct CDR3 sequences; 7% are singletons. CDR1 and CDR2 from the germline V gene are SGHVS and FQNEAQ. Trimming took 5 bases from V and 7 from J, leaving 11 bases between them. The CDR3 length is 12 residues. Cells stained for CD3, CD4, CD8, CD45RA, CD27 and viability were sorted into four CD45RA/CD27 subsets. This sample stems from a study of naive and memory T cell subsets. Study-level findings and limits: Over 85% of naive TCR sequences appeared only once, unlike memory subsets. RNA-based TCR counts may shift with T cell activation and differentiation.

The chain uses TRBV7-8 and TRBJ2-5; D is uncertain. Sequencing input: central memory CD4+ T cells from blood. This receptor was identified in a human donor in good health. CDR3 DNA: TGTGCCAGCAGCCCTCCAGTGGGGACCCAGTACTTC. It encodes CASSPPVGTQYF.